The present TCR beta chain was sequenced within a study of blood T cell repertoires in COVID-19. For the study at large: T cells, B-cell-depleted T cells, or PBMCs supplied cDNA or gDNA.

Authors' data handling: Nucleated cell counts were estimated from reference gene primer amplification. TCRdb's table, derived via immunoSEQ multiplex PCR, lists solely in-frame clones and lacks some. The D gene and trimming were derived from the DNA, and the V and J assignments and clone size from that table. The table shows approximately 89,000 clones, with 75% to 85% occurring only once. The specimen was peripheral blood. The source is a man in his sixties or seventies with acute or convalescent COVID-19.

The CDR3 nucleotides are TGTGCCAGCAGTTACTCCTTTCAGGTCATGAACACTGAAGCTTTCTTT. Translating it yields CASSYSFQVMNTEAFF. The rearrangement joins TRBV6-5 to TRBJ1-1; D is ambiguous. Trimming took 0 bases from V and 0 from J, leaving 11 bases between them. Germline CDR1 and CDR2: MNHEY and SVGAGI. This CDR3 is built from 16 residues.